This TCR beta chain originates from a study of glioma-infiltrating T cells after dendritic cell vaccination. Overall study context: Glioblastoma patients came from Phase I and II dendritic cell vaccination trials. Study results and caveats: Few patients contributed both blood and tumor specimens.

Selection required adequate fresh-frozen tumor tissue plus more than two years' survival data. None of the glioblastoma patients had an isocitrate dehydrogenase mutation. V was pared by 3 bases and J by 0 bases, with 11 bases of the junction left unmatched. Germline V gives CDR1 SGHRS, CDR2 YFSETQ. This CDR3 contains 17 residues. With respect to this clone: Its antigen is currently unknown.

Produced via immunoSEQ multiplex PCR; TCRdb's table is partial and in-frame only. The sample yields more than 100,000 clones, 81% seen once. The V gene is TRBV5-1, the J gene TRBJ2-7; 8 bases are shared with TRBD2. This clonotype was sampled from a human donor with glioblastoma. Source: blood, taken before dendritic cell vaccination. Here the CDR3 reads CASSYRLTRGVSYEQYF. The CDR3, as DNA: TGCGCCAGCAGCTACCGCTTAACGCGGGGGGTCTCCTACGAGCAGTACTTC.